Included here is one T cell receptor (beta chain) sequence, with context. Antigen specificity is unknown. The junction does not match germline at one end; this may be a read error. Treatment indicated: some 19 received Ad26.COV2.S at low or high dose, single or two shots; roughly 5 received placebo; per-sample allocation not given. The investigators took samples on day 63 after the first vaccine or placebo injection. Assay: immunoSEQ multiplex PCR; the TCRdb copy retains only in-frame clones and omits some. In the table there are around 320,000 clones, around 86% of which are singletons. The data stem from a study of Ad26.COV2.S vaccination and SARS-CoV-2 variants. Looking at the study overall: Ad26.COV2.S arm of COV1001 included the donor. Study observations and caveats: After vaccination, substantial breadth of spike-specific CD8+ and CD4+ responses was reported.

The CDR3 is 13 residues long. Germline V CDR1 and CDR2: SSHAT, FNYEAQ (reference sequence). The sample here was peripheral blood, taken in a trial of Ad26.COV2.S vaccine versus placebo. The rearrangement joins TRBV7-7 to TRBJ1-1; no firm D call. This TCR came from a person aged 18-60 years who received the Ad26.COV2.S COVID-19 vaccine or a placebo. The chain's CDR3 is CASSLGIGTEAFF. The DNA for the CDR3 is TGTGCTAGCAGCTTAGGGATTGGGACTGAAGCTTTCTTT.